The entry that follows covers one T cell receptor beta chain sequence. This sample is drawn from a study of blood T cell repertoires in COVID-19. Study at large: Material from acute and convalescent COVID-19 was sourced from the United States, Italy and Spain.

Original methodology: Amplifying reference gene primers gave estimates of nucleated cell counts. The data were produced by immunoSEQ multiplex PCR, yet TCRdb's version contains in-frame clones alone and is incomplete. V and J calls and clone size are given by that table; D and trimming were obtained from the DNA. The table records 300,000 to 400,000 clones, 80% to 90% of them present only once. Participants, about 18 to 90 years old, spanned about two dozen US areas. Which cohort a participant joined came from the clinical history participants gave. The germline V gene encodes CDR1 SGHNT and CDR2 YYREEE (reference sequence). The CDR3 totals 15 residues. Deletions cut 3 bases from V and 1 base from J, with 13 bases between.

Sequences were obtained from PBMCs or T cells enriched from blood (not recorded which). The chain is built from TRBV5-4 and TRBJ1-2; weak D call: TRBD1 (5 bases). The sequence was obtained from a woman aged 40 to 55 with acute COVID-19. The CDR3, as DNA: TGTGCCAGCAGCTACGGACAAACTGGTAACTATGGCTACACCTTC. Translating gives CASSYGQTGNYGYTF.